Listed below are T cell receptor beta chains from one sample, sequenced in a study of CD8 T cells in ankylosing spondylitis. A single record per CDR3 protein comes from TCRdb applying MiXCR to the 5' RACE reads. Of fewer than 180,000 distinct CDR3 sequences in the sample, approximately 44% are singletons; the top ten hold roughly 15%. The sample was synovial fluid, either unsorted or a sorted T cell fraction (not recorded which). These receptors came from a male donor with ankylosing spondylitis. Each CDR3 is given with its conserved first and last residue. A D gene is named only where the DNA matches it firmly. Part of the rows lack a size; the others show once, few, many or a class for expanded clones.

d_gene,abundance,v_gene,j_gene,CDR3aa,CDR3nt
TRBD2,-,TRBV6-1,TRBJ2-1,CASSELAGGPNEQFF,TGTGCCAGCAGTGAACTAGCGGGAGGGCCAAATGAGCAGTTCTTC
-,-,TRBV7-2,TRBJ2-5,CASSLMSLRYQETQYF,TGTGCCAGCAGCTTAATGTCGCTTAGGTACCAAGAGACCCAGTACTTC
TRBD1,few,TRBV5-1,TRBJ2-7,CASSLVTGGSEQYF,TGCGCCAGCAGCTTGGTCACAGGGGGTAGCGAGCAGTACTTC
-,-,TRBV4-1,TRBJ2-7,CASSQERSRGHEQYF,TGCGCCAGCAGCCAAGAAAGGAGCAGGGGCCACGAGCAGTACTTC
TRBD2,-,TRBV28,TRBJ2-1,CASSPRLAYEQFF,TGTGCCAGCAGTCCCCGACTAGCCTATGAGCAGTTCTTC
TRBD2,once,TRBV9,TRBJ2-3,CASSVGELAGELDTQYF,TGTGCCAGCAGCGTAGGGGAACTAGCGGGGGAGTTAGATACGCAGTATTTT
TRBD2,-,TRBV7-9,TRBJ2-3,CASSLWLAGVADTQYF,TGTGCCAGCAGCTTATGGCTAGCGGGAGTGGCAGATACGCAGTATTTT
TRBD2,few,TRBV7-4,TRBJ2-1,CASSSYGTSGTEQFF,TGTGCCAGCAGCTCCTACGGGACTAGCGGGACTGAGCAGTTCTTC
-,few,TRBV15,TRBJ2-7,CATSRRGDSDYEQYF,TGTGCCACCAGCAGGCGGGGGGACAGTGACTACGAGCAGTACTTC
-,-,TRBV28,TRBJ1-5,CASSLSLPRQALLYSNQPQHF,TGTGCCAGCAGTTTATCCTTACCGAGACAGGCCCTTCTCTATAGCAATCAGCCCCAGCATTTT
-,few,TRBV7-9,TRBJ2-7,CASSFTLGGEQYF,TGTGCCAGCAGCTTCACCCTCGGAGGGGAGCAGTACTTC